The text below deals with one T cell receptor (beta chain). The antigen is unknown. The V segment lost 8 bases and the J segment 7 bases; nucleotides outside the gene matches: 13. The CDR3 runs 14 residues. Per the germline V gene, CDR1 is MDHEN and CDR2 is SYDVKM. Clones were read by immunoSEQ multiplex PCR, and TCRdb kept only the in-frame ones, dropping some. The table has 90,000 or so clones, roughly 87% seen once. The data were taken from a study of T cells in localized non-small cell lung cancer. Whole-study findings and limits: A median of about 58 of the top 100 tumor clones appeared in adjacent lung, which was paired and uninvolved.

The sequence was obtained from a man aged 35-75 years with stage I squamous cell lung carcinoma. This chain uses TRBV28 with TRBJ1-2; 7 bases are a match to TRBD1. The source material was peripheral blood, sampled before any cancer treatment. CDR3 residues: CASSPRGLLGGYTF. CDR3 in DNA: TGTGCCAGCTCCCCCAGGGGGTTACTCGGTGGCTACACCTTC.